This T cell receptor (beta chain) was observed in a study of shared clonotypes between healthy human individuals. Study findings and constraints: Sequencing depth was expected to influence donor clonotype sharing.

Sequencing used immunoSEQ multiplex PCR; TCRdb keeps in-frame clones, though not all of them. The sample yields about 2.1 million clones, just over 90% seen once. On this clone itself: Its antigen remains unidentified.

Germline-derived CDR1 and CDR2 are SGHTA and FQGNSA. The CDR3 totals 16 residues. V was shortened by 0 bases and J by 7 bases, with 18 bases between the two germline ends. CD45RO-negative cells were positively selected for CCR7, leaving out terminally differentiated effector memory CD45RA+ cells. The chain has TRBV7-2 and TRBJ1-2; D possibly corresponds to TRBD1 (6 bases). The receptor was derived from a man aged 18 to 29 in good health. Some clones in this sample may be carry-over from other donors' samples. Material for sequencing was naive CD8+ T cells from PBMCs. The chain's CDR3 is CASSLATEGLGGGYTF. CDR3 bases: TGTGCCAGCAGCTTAGCAACCGAGGGCTTAGGGGGTGGCTACACCTTC. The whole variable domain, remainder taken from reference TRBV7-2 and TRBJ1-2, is GAGVSQSPSNKVTEKGKDVELRCDPISGHTALYWYRQSLGQGLEFLIYFQGNSAPDKSGLPSDRFSAERTGGSVSTLTIQRTQQEDSAVYLCASSLATEGLGGGYTFGSGTRLTVV.